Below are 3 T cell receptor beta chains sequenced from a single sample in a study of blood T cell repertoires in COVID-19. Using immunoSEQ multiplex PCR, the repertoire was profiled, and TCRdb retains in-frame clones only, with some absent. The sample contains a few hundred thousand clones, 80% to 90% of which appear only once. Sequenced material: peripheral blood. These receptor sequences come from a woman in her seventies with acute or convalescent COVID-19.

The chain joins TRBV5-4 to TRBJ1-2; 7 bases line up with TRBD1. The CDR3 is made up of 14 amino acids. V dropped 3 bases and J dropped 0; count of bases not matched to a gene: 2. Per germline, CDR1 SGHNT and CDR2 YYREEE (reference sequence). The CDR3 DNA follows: TGTGCCAGCAGCTGGGACAGAGCTAACTATGGCTACACCTTC. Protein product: CASSWDRANYGYTF.

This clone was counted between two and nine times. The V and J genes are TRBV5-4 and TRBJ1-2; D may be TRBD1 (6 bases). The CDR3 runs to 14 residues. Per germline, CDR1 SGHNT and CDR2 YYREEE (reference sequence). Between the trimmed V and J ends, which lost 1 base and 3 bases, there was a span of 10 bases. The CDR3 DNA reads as TGTGCCAGCAGCTTGAAGGGGGTAGACTATGGCTACACCTTC. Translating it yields CASSLKGVDYGYTF.

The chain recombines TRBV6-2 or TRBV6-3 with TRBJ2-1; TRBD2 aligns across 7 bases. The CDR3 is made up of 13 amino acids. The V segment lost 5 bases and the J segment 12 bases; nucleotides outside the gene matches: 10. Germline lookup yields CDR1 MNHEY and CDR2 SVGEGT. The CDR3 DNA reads TGTGCCAGCAGTATGCTTCCGGGACTATCGCAGTTCTTC. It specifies CASSMLPGLSQFF.